This is a list of T cell receptor beta chains from one sample in a study of CD8 T cells in ankylosing spondylitis. TCRdb processed the 5' RACE reads anew with MiXCR; each CDR3 protein has one entry. The repertoire includes under 850,000 distinct CDR3 sequences, around 20% of them detected once, and around 20% sits in the top ten. Sequenced: blood, either unsorted or a sorted T cell fraction (not recorded which). The receptors come from a male donor with ankylosing spondylitis. The CDR3 runs from the conserved cysteine through the conserved F or W. A clone size is listed for some rows: how often the clone was seen (once, few, many), or a class if it is expanded.

TRBV6-5	NA	CASSYFRDRENYEQYF
TRBV6-5	NA	CASSYDSFSYEQYF
TRBV7-6	NA	CASSLAYRGPDNEQFF
TRBV7-2	NA	CASSMRTGGTDTQYF
TRBV13	few	CASSFTRTGNTEAFF
TRBV27	few	CASSSIYRDRGDEQYF
TRBV12-3/TRBV12-4	few	CASRRQGKIKGDEQFF
TRBV30	once	CAWSVSSRSYEQYF
TRBV7-2	few	CASSPLLSSYEQYF
TRBV4-3	NA	CASSRTGTVCREQYF
TRBV11-2	NA	CASSSFEKLFF
TRBV5-1	few	CASSLLQQGLSYEQYF
TRBV12-3/TRBV12-4	NA	CASRKQGDYGYTF
TRBV5-1	few	CASRGRASQETQYF
TRBV7-2	NA	CASSLEWLSYEQYF